Listed below are T cell receptor beta chains from one sample, sequenced in a study of blood T cell dynamics during melanoma immunotherapy. TCRdb keeps only in-frame clones here, not all; method: immunoSEQ multiplex PCR. Seen here are 15,000 to 20,000 clones, 94% observed once, and the top ten hold roughly 0.22%. Sequences were derived from effector memory CD8+ T cells from blood, sampled from a patient treated with checkpoint blockade. These receptors were collected from a human donor with melanoma. Each CDR3 is given with its conserved first and last residue. Each record gives: V gene, D gene, J gene, CDR3 protein, CDR3 DNA. The D gene is left open where the match is weak.

V gene: TRBV27
D gene: .
J gene: TRBJ1-5
CDR3 protein: CASSLWPFQPQHF
CDR3 DNA: TGTGCCAGCAGTTTATGGCCATTTCAGCCCCAGCATTTT

V gene: TRBV5-5
D gene: .
J gene: TRBJ2-7
CDR3 protein: CASSFGANYEQYF
CDR3 DNA: TGTGCCAGCAGCTTCGGGGCCAATTACGAGCAGTACTTC

V gene: TRBV4-1
D gene: .
J gene: TRBJ2-7
CDR3 protein: CASSQVRGEQYF
CDR3 DNA: TGCGCCAGCAGCCAAGTAAGGGGCGAGCAGTACTTC

V gene: TRBV7-6
D gene: .
J gene: TRBJ1-1
CDR3 protein: CASSLERAKGSEAFF
CDR3 DNA: TGTGCCAGCAGCTTAGAACGGGCCAAAGGATCCGAAGCTTTCTTT

V gene: TRBV5-1
D gene: .
J gene: TRBJ2-1
CDR3 protein: CASSLARTNNEQFF
CDR3 DNA: TGCGCCAGCAGCTTGGCGCGGACTAACAATGAGCAGTTCTTC

V gene: TRBV7-3
D gene: .
J gene: TRBJ2-7
CDR3 protein: CASSLTETRGEGEQYF
CDR3 DNA: TGTGCCAGCAGCTTAACGGAGACCAGGGGTGAGGGCGAGCAGTACTTC

V gene: TRBV7-8
D gene: TRBD1
J gene: TRBJ1-3
CDR3 protein: CASRLGTDPGNTIYF
CDR3 DNA: TGTGCCAGCAGACTTGGGACAGATCCTGGAAACACCATATATTTT

V gene: TRBV28
D gene: .
J gene: TRBJ2-7
CDR3 protein: CASSLGQDYYEQYF
CDR3 DNA: TGTGCCAGCAGTCTTGGACAGGACTACTACGAGCAGTACTTC

V gene: TRBV9
D gene: .
J gene: TRBJ2-7
CDR3 protein: CASSVEGVPYEQYF
CDR3 DNA: TGTGCCAGCAGCGTAGAGGGGGTCCCCTACGAGCAGTACTTC

V gene: TRBV21-1
D gene: .
J gene: TRBJ2-7
CDR3 protein: CARVTQGEQYF
CDR3 DNA: TGTGCCAGGGTTACTCAGGGCGAGCAGTACTTC

V gene: TRBV6-6
D gene: .
J gene: TRBJ2-7
CDR3 protein: CASSYYEDYEQYF
CDR3 DNA: TGTGCCAGCAGTTACTACGAAGACTACGAGCAGTACTTC